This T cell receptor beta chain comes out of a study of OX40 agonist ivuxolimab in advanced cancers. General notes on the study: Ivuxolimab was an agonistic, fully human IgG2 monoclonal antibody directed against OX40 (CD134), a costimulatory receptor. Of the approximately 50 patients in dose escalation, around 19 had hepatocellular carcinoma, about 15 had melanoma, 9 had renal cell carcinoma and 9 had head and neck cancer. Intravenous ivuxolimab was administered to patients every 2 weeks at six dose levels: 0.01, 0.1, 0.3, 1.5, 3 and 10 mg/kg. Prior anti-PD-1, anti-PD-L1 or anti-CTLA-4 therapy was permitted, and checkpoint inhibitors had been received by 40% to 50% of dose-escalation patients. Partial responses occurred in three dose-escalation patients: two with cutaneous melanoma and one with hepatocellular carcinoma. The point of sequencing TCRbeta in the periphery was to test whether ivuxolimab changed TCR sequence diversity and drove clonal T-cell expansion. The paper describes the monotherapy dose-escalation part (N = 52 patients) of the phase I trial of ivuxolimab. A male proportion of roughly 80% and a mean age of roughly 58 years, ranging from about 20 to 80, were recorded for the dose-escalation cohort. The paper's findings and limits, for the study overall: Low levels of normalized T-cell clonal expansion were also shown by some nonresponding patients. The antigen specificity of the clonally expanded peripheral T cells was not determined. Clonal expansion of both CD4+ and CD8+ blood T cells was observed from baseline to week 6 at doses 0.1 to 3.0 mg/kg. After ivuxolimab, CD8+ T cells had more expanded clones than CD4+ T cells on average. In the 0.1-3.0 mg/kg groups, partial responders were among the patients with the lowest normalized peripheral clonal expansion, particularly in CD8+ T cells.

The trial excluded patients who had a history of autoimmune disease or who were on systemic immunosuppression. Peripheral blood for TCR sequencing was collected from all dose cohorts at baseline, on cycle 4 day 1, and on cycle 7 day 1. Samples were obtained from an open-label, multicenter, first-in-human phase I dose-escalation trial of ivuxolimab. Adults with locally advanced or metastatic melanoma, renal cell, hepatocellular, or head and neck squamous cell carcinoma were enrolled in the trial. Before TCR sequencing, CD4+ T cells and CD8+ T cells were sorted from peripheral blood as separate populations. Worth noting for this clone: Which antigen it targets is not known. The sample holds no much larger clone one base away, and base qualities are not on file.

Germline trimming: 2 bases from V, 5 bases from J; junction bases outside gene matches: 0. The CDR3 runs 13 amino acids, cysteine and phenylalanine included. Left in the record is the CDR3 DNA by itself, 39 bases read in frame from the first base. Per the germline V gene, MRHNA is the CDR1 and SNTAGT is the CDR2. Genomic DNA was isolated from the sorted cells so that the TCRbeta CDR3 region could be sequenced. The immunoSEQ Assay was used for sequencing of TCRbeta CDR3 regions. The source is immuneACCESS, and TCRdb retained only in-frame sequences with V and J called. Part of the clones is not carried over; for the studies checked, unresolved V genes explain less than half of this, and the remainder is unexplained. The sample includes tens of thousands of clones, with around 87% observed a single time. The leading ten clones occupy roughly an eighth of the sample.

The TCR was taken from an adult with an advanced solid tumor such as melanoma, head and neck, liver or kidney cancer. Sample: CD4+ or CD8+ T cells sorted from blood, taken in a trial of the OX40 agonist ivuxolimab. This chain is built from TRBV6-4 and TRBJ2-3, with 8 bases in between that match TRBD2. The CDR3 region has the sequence CASSDREGDTQYF. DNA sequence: TGTGCCAGCAGTGACCGGGAGGGAGATACGCAGTATTTT.